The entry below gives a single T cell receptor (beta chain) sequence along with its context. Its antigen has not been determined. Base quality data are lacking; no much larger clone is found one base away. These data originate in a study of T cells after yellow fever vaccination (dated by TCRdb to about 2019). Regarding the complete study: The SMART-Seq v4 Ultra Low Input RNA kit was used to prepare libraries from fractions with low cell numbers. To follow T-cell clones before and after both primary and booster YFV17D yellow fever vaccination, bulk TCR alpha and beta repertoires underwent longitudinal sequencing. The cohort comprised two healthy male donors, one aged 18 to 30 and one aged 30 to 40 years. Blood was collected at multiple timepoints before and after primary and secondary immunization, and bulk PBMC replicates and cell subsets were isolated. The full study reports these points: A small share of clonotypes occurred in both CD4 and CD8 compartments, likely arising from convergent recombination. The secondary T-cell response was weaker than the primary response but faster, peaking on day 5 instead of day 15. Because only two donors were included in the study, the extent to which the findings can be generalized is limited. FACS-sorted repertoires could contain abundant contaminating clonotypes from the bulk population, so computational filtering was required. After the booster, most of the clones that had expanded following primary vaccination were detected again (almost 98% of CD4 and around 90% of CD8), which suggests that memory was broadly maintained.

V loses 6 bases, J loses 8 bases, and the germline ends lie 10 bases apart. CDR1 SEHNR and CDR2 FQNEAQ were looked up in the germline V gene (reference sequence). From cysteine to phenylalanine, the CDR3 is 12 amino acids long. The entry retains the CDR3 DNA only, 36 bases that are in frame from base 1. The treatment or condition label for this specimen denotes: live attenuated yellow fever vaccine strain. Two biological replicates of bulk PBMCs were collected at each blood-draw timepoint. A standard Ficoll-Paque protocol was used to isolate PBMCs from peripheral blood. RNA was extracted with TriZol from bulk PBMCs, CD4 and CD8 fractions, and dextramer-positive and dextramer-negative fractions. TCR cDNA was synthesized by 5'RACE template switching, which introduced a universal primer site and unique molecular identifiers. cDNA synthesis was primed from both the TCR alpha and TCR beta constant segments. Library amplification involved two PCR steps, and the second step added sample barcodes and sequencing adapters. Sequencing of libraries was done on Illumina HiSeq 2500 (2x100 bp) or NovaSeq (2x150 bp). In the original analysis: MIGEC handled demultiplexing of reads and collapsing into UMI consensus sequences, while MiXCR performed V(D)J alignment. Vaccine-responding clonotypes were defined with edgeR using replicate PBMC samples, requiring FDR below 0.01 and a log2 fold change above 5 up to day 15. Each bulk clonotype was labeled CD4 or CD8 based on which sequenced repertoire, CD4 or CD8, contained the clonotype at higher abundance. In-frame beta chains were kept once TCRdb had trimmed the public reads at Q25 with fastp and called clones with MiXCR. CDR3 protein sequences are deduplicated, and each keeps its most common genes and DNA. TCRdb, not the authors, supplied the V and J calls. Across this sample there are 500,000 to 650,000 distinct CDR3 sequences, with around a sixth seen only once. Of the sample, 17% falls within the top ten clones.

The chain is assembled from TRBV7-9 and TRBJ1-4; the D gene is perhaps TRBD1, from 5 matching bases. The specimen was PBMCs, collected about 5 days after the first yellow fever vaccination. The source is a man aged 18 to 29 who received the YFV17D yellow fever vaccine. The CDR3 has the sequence CASSGAWEKLFF. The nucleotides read TGTGCCAGCAGTGGGGCGTGGGAAAAACTGTTTTTT.